The 8 T cell receptor beta chains below were found in one sample sequenced in a study of shared clonotypes between healthy human individuals (TCRdb year 2020). CD8 naive samples consisted of CD45RO-negative cells that were positively selected for CCR7, yielding a CD45RA+CCR7+ population without TemRA cells. Libraries were made using the immunoSEQ multiplex PCR assay. In TCRdb, the immuneACCESS table is reduced to in-frame sequences with V and J assigned. These tables do not hold every clone; where another copy was compared, an unresolved V gene accounts for under half, and the others remain unexplained. Across this sample there are around 2,000,000 clones, with approximately 94% seen only once. The biggest ten clones account for more than 0.95% of the sample. The sequencing sample was made of naive CD8+ T cells sorted from blood. The cell subset or site tag for this specimen amounts to: CD45RA+CCR7+. The receptors originated from a man between 18 and 29 years old in good health.

V usage is TRBV19 and J usage is TRBJ2-2, with TRBD2 matching 13 bases. Trimming removed 5 bases from V and 4 bases from J; junction bases left unmatched: 10. Germline V gene sequence: CDR1 LNHDA, CDR2 SQIVND (reference sequence). The CDR3 loop spans 18 amino acids. CDR3 in amino acids: CASSLGLAGTLGTGELFF. In nucleotides, the CDR3 is TGTGCCAGTAGTTTGGGACTAGCGGGAACTCTGGGCACCGGGGAGCTGTTTTTT.

The J gene is TRBJ2-5, the V gene TRBV6-5; no clear D gene. Germline lookup yields CDR1 MNHEY and CDR2 SVGAGI. V lost 6 bases and J 2 bases, leaving 13 bases between the germline ends. This CDR3 has 14 amino acids. CDR3 DNA sequence: TGTGCCAGCAGCTCCCTGTGGGGTCAAGAGACCCAGTACTTC. It translates to CASSSLWGQETQYF.

As to this clone: This sample includes further DNA sequences coding for the same CDR3. In DNA, the CDR3 is TGCGCCAGCAGCTTGGAGGGCGGACTATATGGCTACACCTTC. It is translated as CASSLEGGLYGYTF. The V and J genes are TRBV5-1 and TRBJ1-2; D is undetermined. V shed 0 bases and J shed 5 bases, with 11 bases lying between them. This CDR3 has 14 amino acids. Germline V CDR1 and CDR2: SGHRS, YFSETQ.

The J gene is TRBJ1-1, the V gene TRBV28, with D perhaps TRBD1 (5 bases). The germline V and J ends were trimmed by 6 bases and 0 bases, with 14 bases remaining between them. This CDR3 spans 15 amino acids. Germline V CDR1 and CDR2: MDHEN, SYDVKM. CDR3: CASRPPGGMNTEAFF. Written as DNA, the CDR3 is TGTGCCAGCAGACCTCCTGGGGGGATGAACACTGAAGCTTTCTTT.

V is TRBV6-5 and J is TRBJ2-7, with 7 bases that match TRBD1. The CDR3 has 14 residues. Germline CDR1 is MNHEY and CDR2 is SVGAGI. Trimming cost V 10 bases and J 1 base; bases outside gene matches: 10. The CDR3 sequence: CATSYGTASYEQYF. In nucleotides, the CDR3 is TGTGCCACTTCCTATGGGACAGCTTCCTACGAGCAGTACTTC.

The chain is built from TRBV19 and TRBJ1-2; the D is unclear. CDR1 LNHDA and CDR2 SQIVND come from the germline V gene (reference sequence). The CDR3 runs to 14 residues. V was trimmed by 2 bases and J by 4 bases, leaving 11 bases between them. CDR3 in amino acids: CASSILGEGYGYTF. CDR3 nucleotide sequence: TGTGCCAGTAGTATATTGGGTGAAGGCTATGGCTACACCTTC.

This clone was observed a few times. This chain uses TRBV4-1 with TRBJ2-2; no firm D call. The germline V and J ends were trimmed by 4 bases and 4 bases, with 13 bases remaining between them. The CDR3 covers 15 residues. CDR1 is MGHRA, CDR2 YSYEKL, per germline. In DNA form, the CDR3 reads TGCGCCAGCAGCCCTTCGTGGCCGGGCACCGGGGAGCTGTTTTTT. Residues: CASSPSWPGTGELFF.

The CDR3 here is CAISDGRGGTDTQYF. The CDR3 nucleotides read TGTGCCATCAGTGACGGGCGGGGTGGCACAGATACGCAGTATTTT. The chain joins TRBV10-3 to TRBJ2-3, with TRBD2 as a possible D gene (6 bases). Germline assignment: CDR1 ENHRY and CDR2 SYGVKD. The CDR3 length is 15 residues. V shed 3 bases and J shed 1 base, with 11 bases lying between them.